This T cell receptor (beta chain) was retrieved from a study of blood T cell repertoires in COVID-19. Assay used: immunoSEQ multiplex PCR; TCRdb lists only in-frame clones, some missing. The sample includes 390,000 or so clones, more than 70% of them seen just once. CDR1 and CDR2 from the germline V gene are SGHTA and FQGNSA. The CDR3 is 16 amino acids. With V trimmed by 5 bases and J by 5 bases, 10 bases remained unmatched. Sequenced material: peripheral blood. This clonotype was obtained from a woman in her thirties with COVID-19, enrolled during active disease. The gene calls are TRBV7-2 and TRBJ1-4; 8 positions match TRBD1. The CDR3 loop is CASSHRRPGGNEKLFF. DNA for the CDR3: TGTGCCAGCAGCCATCGGAGGCCAGGGGGCAATGAAAAACTGTTTTTT.